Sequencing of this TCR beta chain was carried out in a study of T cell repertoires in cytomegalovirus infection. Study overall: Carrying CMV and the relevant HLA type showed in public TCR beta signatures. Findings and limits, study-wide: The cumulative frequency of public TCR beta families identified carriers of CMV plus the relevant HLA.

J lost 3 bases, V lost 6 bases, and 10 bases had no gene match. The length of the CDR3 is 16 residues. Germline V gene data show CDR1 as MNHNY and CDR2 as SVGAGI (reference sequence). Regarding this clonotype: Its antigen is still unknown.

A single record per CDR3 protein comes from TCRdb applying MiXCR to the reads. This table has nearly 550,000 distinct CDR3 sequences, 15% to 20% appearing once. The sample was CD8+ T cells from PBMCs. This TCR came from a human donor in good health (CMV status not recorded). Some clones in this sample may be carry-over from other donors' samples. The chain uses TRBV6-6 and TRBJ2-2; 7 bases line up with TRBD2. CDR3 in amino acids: CASRSDGEGYTGELFF. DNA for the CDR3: TGTGCCAGCAGATCGGACGGGGAGGGGTACACCGGGGAGCTGTTTTTT.